Below, 17 T cell receptor beta chains from the same sample are listed, as sequenced in a study of T cell responses to AZD1222 COVID-19 vaccine. Here immunoSEQ multiplex PCR was the method, and the copy in TCRdb shows in-frame clones only, minus some. The table includes around 95,000 clones, about 87% detected once. The sample was peripheral blood, taken on day 0 of AZD1222 vaccination. These receptors were collected from an adult in good health.

The chain combines TRBV5-1 with TRBJ1-5; 9 nucleotides line up with TRBD1. J gave up 7 bases and V 4 bases, and 9 bases lay outside the gene matches. The CDR3 loop spans 15 amino acids. Germline assignment: CDR1 SGHRS and CDR2 YFSETQ. As DNA, the CDR3 is TGCGCCAGCAGCCGGACAGGGGACACCGGGCAGCCCCAGCATTTT. Translated: CASSRTGDTGQPQHF. Filled out from reference TRBV5-1 and TRBJ1-5, the complete variable domain reads KAGVTQTPRYLIKTRGQQVTLSCSPISGHRSVSWYQQTPGQGLQFLFEYFSETQRNKGNFPGRFSGRQFSNSRSEMNVSTLELGDSALYLCASSRTGDTGQPQHFGDGTRLSIL.

This clone occurred once. The genes are TRBV6-5 and TRBJ1-5; unclear D gene. V lost 7 bases and J 8 bases, leaving 15 bases between the germline ends. The germline V gene encodes CDR1 MNHEY and CDR2 SVGAGI. The CDR3 has 13 amino acids. The CDR3 sequence is CASTWTENKPQHF. The CDR3 DNA is TGTGCCAGCACCTGGACGGAAAACAAGCCCCAGCATTTT.

The chain combines TRBV11-2 with TRBJ2-7; TRBD2 matches 11 bases. Trimming took 7 bases from V and 5 from J; bases not matched to a gene: 10. The germline CDR1 and CDR2 sequences are SGHAT and FQNNGV. The CDR3 totals 15 residues. Written as DNA, the CDR3 is TGTGCCAGCACCTCTATAGCGGGAGGGCCGCACGAGCAGTACTTC. Its protein product is CASTSIAGGPHEQYF. The full variable domain, its missing parts supplied by reference TRBV11-2 and TRBJ2-7, is EAGVAQSPRYKIIEKRQSVAFWCNPISGHATLYWYQQILGQGPKLLIQFQNNGVVDDSQLPKDRFSAERLKGVDSTLKIQPAKLEDSAVYLCASTSIAGGPHEQYFGPGTRLTVT.

The CDR3 DNA reads TGCGCCAGCAGCTCGCCCTCCACTGAAGCTTTCTTT. Translation gives CASSSPSTEAFF. This chain connects TRBV5-1 to TRBJ1-1; the D is unclear. The CDR3 contains 12 residues. Germline V gives CDR1 SGHRS, CDR2 YFSETQ. Trimming removed 3 bases from V and 4 bases from J, with 7 bases in between.

V gene TRBV6-2 or TRBV6-3 combines with J gene TRBJ1-1, with D perhaps matching TRBD1 (5 bases). CDR1 and CDR2 (germline): MNHEY, SVGEGT. The CDR3 is made up of 11 amino acids. With 5 bases removed from V and 10 bases from J, the gap between germline ends came to 11 bases. This chain's CDR3 is CASSQGHTAFF. CDR3 DNA sequence: TGTGCCAGCAGTCAGGGCCACACAGCTTTCTTT.

The chain links TRBV2 to TRBJ1-5; possible D gene TRBD1, 6 bases. This CDR3 is built from 19 residues. CDR1 and CDR2 (germline): SNHLY, FYNNEI. V lost 2 bases and J 3 bases, leaving 23 bases between the germline ends. In DNA form, the CDR3 reads TGTGCCAGCAGTGAACCCCTCCACACAGGGTATAGCCTCAATCAGCCCCAGCATTTT. Translated: CASSEPLHTGYSLNQPQHF. The full variable domain, its missing parts supplied by reference TRBV2 and TRBJ1-5, is EPEVTQTPSHQVTQMGQEVILRCVPISNHLYFYWYRQILGQKVEFLVSFYNNEISEKSEIFDDQFSVERPDGSNFTLKIRSTKLEDSAMYFCASSEPLHTGYSLNQPQHFGDGTRLSIL.

The chain recombines TRBV7-3 with TRBJ1-5, with unresolved D. There are 11 residues in the CDR3. Trimming cost V 3 bases and J 9 bases, with 6 bases left between them. Germline CDR1 SGHTA, CDR2 FQGTGA. CDR3 amino acids: CASSFGGPQHF. Written as DNA, the CDR3 is TGTGCCAGCAGCTTCGGAGGGCCCCAGCATTTT.

V is TRBV4-1 and J is TRBJ1-4; 7 bases align to TRBD1. This CDR3 has 16 amino acids. From germline, CDR1 is MGHRA and CDR2 YSYEKL. The J segment lost 5 bases and the V segment lost 1 base, leaving 7 bases of the junction unmatched. The CDR3 sequence: CASSQVPGQQNEKLFF. Written as DNA, the CDR3 is TGCGCCAGCAGCCAAGTACCGGGACAGCAAAATGAAAAACTGTTTTTT.

This clone was found a few times. DNA of the CDR3: TGTGCCAGCACTGGTAGGACAGGGGATACTGAAGCTTTCTTT. Its translation is CASTGRTGDTEAFF. The chain employs TRBV28 and TRBJ1-1, with TRBD1 matching 9 bases. The CDR3 is 14 amino acids. CDR1 and CDR2 (germline): MDHEN, SYDVKM. V was pared by 7 bases and J by 5 bases, with 8 bases of the junction left unmatched.

The chain carries TRBV29-1 and TRBJ2-1, with 10 nucleotides matching TRBD2. The CDR3 loop spans 13 amino acids. V was clipped by 6 bases and J by 2 bases; unmatched bases: 1. Germline V CDR1 and CDR2: SQVTM, ANQGSEA. The CDR3 sequence: CSVSGRAYNEQFF. In DNA form, the CDR3 reads TGCAGCGTGAGCGGGAGGGCCTACAATGAGCAGTTCTTC.

V and J are TRBV10-2 and TRBJ2-6; possibly TRBD1 for D (6 bases). V lost 3 bases and J lost 3, with 18 bases in between. The germline CDR1 and CDR2 sequences are WSHSY and SAAADI. The CDR3 is 18 residues long. The CDR3 here is CASSDGQDSPYGANVLTF. As DNA, the CDR3 is TGCGCCAGCAGTGATGGCCAGGACAGTCCGTATGGGGCCAACGTCCTGACTTTC.

This clone showed up just a few times. The J gene is TRBJ2-7, the V gene TRBV21-1. TRBV21-1 is annotated as a pseudogene. The CDR3 has 13 residues. CDR3 sequence: CASTSPNPYEQYF. The CDR3 nucleotides read TGTGCCAGCACCTCCCCCAATCCCTACGAGCAGTACTTC.

This chain uses TRBV15 with TRBJ2-7; possible D gene TRBD2, 5 bases. V shed 6 bases and J shed 4 bases, with 13 bases lying between them. The CDR3 is made up of 13 amino acids. Germline V gene data show CDR1 as LNHNV and CDR2 as YYDKDF (reference sequence). The CDR3 protein is CATRLGGGYEQYF. As DNA, the CDR3 is TGTGCCACCAGATTAGGTGGCGGGTACGAGCAGTACTTC. Drawing the rest from reference TRBV15 and TRBJ2-7, the complete variable domain is DAMVIQNPRYQVTQFGKPVTLSCSQTLNHNVMYWYQQKSSQAPKLLFHYYDKDFNNEADTPDNFQSRRPNTSFCFLDIRSPGLGDTAMYLCATRLGGGYEQYFGPGTRLTVT.

The chain links TRBV7-6 to TRBJ2-2; D perhaps matches TRBD2 (7 bases). The V gene's germline CDR1 is SGHVS and CDR2 FNYEAQ. Trimming shortened V by 8 bases and J by 1 base, and 11 bases separated the two germline ends. The CDR3 contains 14 residues. The CDR3 coding sequence is TGTGCCAGCTCGGGGGGCAGGAACACCGGGGAGCTGTTTTTT. The encoded protein is CASSGGRNTGELFF.

This clone was picked up one time. The chain couples TRBV2 to TRBJ1-4, with D tentatively TRBD1 (5 bases). Trimming pared 5 bases from V and 8 bases from J, leaving 24 bases between. This CDR3 has 17 amino acids. CDR1 is SNHLY and CDR2 is FYNNEI in the germline V gene. CDR3 sequence (DNA): TGTGCCAGCAGTCCTGCGACGACTTCCGGGACCCAAGAAAAACTGTTTTTT. The encoded protein is CASSPATTSGTQEKLFF.

The gene calls are TRBV6-1 and TRBJ2-7; D is uncertain. Trimming took 2 bases from V and 6 from J, leaving 8 bases between them. Per germline, CDR1 MNHNS and CDR2 SASEGT. The CDR3 totals 12 residues. The CDR3 is CASSESQFEQYF. The CDR3 nucleotides are TGTGCCAGCAGTGAATCGCAATTCGAGCAGTACTTC.

This clone appeared a single time. This rearrangement joins TRBV7-2 to TRBJ2-5; no clear D gene. This CDR3 has 14 amino acids. Germline V lookup: CDR1 SGHTA, CDR2 FQGNSA. V was clipped by 4 bases and J by 2 bases, with 11 bases between them. CDR3 protein: CASSSVRTQETQYF. As DNA, the CDR3 is TGTGCCAGCAGCTCCGTGCGCACTCAAGAGACCCAGTACTTC. Full variable domain (outside the CDR3, taken from reference TRBV7-2 and TRBJ2-5): GAGVSQSPSNKVTEKGKDVELRCDPISGHTALYWYRQSLGQGLEFLIYFQGNSAPDKSGLPSDRFSAERTGGSVSTLTIQRTQQEDSAVYLCASSSVRTQETQYFGPGTRLLVL.